The present TCR beta chain was sequenced within a study of cytomegalovirus exposure and HLA in healthy donors (dated 2017 in TCRdb). The study in broad terms: In an earlier analysis of some 610 of the donors, 276 Gb of sequence data and some 100 million unique TCR beta sequences from about 179 million T cells were reported. Roughly 300 gigabases of sequencing data and approximately 85 million unique TCR sequences were included in an early release covering about 620 HLA-typed donors. The genetic ancestry cluster associated with self-reported Caucasian donors included 70% to 85% of the roughly 380 genotyped donors. The study was designed to test whether signatures of past pathogen exposure could be identified by cataloging public T cell receptors. The study profiled the T cell repertoires of about 640 subjects by immunosequencing and related them to cytomegalovirus serostatus. Along with the approximately 700-subject first cohort, a separate validation cohort of over 90 different subjects was used. To predict cytomegalovirus infection status, the study combined high-throughput TCR immunosequencing, statistical association of individual TCRs with disease status, and machine learning. In a later analysis, previously published TCR beta repertoires from 500 to 750 donors were re-analyzed and high-resolution HLA genotyping was added so that TCR occurrence patterns could be studied. The later analysis used no new phenotypic data to find candidate immune exposures, relying instead on TCR beta sequences and their occurrence across donors. In an earlier analysis of a few hundred of the donors, high-throughput TCR beta sequencing was used to judge whether each TCR beta V gene segment behaved as functional or pseudogenic. Donor age, sex, ethnicity and CMV serostatus were compiled together with the repertoire data. Genome-wide SNP genotypes for about three fifths of the roughly 670 donors were used in a later genetic analysis, which treated that subset as a discovery cohort. Every discovery cohort repertoire had been produced on one sequencing platform. HLA typing included class I and class II loci at four-digit resolution. Typing coverage differed by locus: A, B, C, DRB1 and DQB1 were typed in about 620-640 donors, DQA1 in 522, DPA1 in around 580, and DPB1 in roughly 470. Roughly 5 DR-DQ haplotypes were treated as single units for association and clustering because of strong linkage in the cohort. Among around 400 genotyped donors of the cohort, an average of around 240,000 unique TCR beta nucleotide sequences were sequenced per donor, around 18% of them non-productive.

According to the germline V gene, CDR1 reads SGDLS and CDR2 reads YYNGEE. The CDR3 numbers 13 residues from cysteine through phenylalanine. Just the 39-base CDR3 DNA is kept, in frame starting at base 1. The junction shows trimming of 3 bases on V and 4 bases on J, plus 10 bases between the germline ends. Library generation was performed with the immunoSEQ multiplex PCR assay. A mixture of 60 forward primers for TCR Vbeta segments and 13 reverse primers for TCR Jbeta segments was used in the multiplex PCR. The CDR3 region of rearranged TCR beta genes was amplified from genomic DNA with a multiplex PCR assay. The Illumina HiSeq System was used to sequence the amplified TCR beta libraries as 87-base-pair reads. The paper's processing steps were these. A later analysis counted about 82 million unique TCR beta chains across the 650 to 700 repertoires, and roughly 11 million of these chains were shared by at least two donors. To remove PCR and sequencing errors, raw reads were error-corrected and collapsed into unique sequences using a nearest-neighbor algorithm that merged closely related sequences. V, D and J gene segments were assigned by aligning CDR3 sequences to IMGT reference sequences. Each retained sequence needed at least a six-nucleotide match to both a V gene segment and a J gene segment. A rearrangement counted as productive if the CDR3 had no stop codons and remained in frame with V and J, and every other rearrangement counted as non-productive. Following IMGT convention, CDR3 was defined as the stretch from the second conserved V-encoded cysteine to the conserved J-encoded phenylalanine. The earlier analysis of fewer than 700 of the donors excluded sequences that lacked an unambiguous match to a single V gene segment. An earlier analysis of a few hundred of the donors classified V segments as functional when productive rearrangements were above 56.7% and as segregating when the standard deviation between donors was above 5%. A statistical classification framework was built for diagnosing cytomegalovirus status from the catalog of TCR beta chain sequences. A later analysis assigned V and J genes by comparing TCR nucleotide sequences with IMGT/GENE-DB human TR gene sequences. Using the TCRdist pipeline, a later analysis assigned CDR3 sequences along with most-parsimonious VDJ recombination scenarios. In a later analysis, every TCR beta chain was defined by the combination of its CDR3 amino acid sequence and its V-gene family, and reads without a unique V-gene family were dropped. In a later analysis, several hundred highly shared, low-generation-probability nucleotide sequences were removed to address suspected cross-contamination and a sequencing artifact. In a later analysis, a clonal expansion index for each public chain was calculated from normalized within-repertoire ranks of inferred template counts. Generation probabilities in a later analysis came from a VDJ recombination model fitted to out-of-frame rearrangements, and those results were checked against IGoR. In a later analysis, TCR-TCR, TCR-HLA and TCR-CMV co-occurrence was scored with hypergeometric tests, and a repertoire-size bias correction was applied to TCR pairs. To estimate false discovery rates, a later analysis permuted the HLA or CMV assignments 20 times. In a later analysis, co-occurring TCRs were grouped with DBSCAN, and TCRdist sequence similarity was added when clustering was performed within HLA-allele-positive subsets. Repertoires with fewer than 30,000 or more than 120,000 public chains were left out of co-occurrence clustering, as were four to six repertoires with anomalous nucleotide sharing. This is the immuneACCESS table as TCRdb keeps it, with only in-frame sequences that have V and J called. A part of the clones is gone; compared with another copy, unresolved V genes explain less than half, and the rest is unexplained. That table gives V, J and clone size, and the DNA gave D and trimming. The sample includes roughly 120,000 clones, with less than 20% observed a single time. The ten largest clones capture over 1.5% of the sample.

The cohort was made up of about 670 healthy bone marrow donors. All cohort members were sampled while nominally healthy, although unrecorded immune exposures were likely present. The donor was CMV seronegative and was included in the group of 352 seronegative cohort members. A peripheral blood sample was collected from each donor, and TCR beta sequencing was performed on peripheral blood mononuclear cells. Genomic DNA extraction from the blood cell samples was performed with the Qiagen DNeasy Blood Extraction Kit. The sample holds a few counts of this clone. Its recognized antigen is unknown. No much larger clone exists at a distance of one base, and base qualities are not known. Overall results and qualifications from the work: In a later analysis, HLA-associated TCR beta chains showed more clonal expansion and lower generation probabilities than non-associated chains that were equally common. According to a later analysis, most CMV-associated TCR beta chains appeared to be HLA-restricted, and the HLA associations seemed to be driven largely by CMV exposure. The classifier was reported to diagnose cytomegalovirus status with high specificity and sensitivity in both the original and validation cohorts. Because counts were too low, about 15 rarely observed V segments, including chromosome 9 orphons, were left out of the earlier analysis of 500 to 750 of the donors. In vitro tests confirmed that a few of the cytomegalovirus-associated TCR beta chains recognize cytomegalovirus antigens. V-gene and J-gene trimming of TCR beta chains was associated with a missense DCLRE1C variant in a later genetic analysis, and the association was replicated in an independent cohort. An earlier analysis of approximately 590 of the donors showed that most TCR beta V segments appeared in productive rearrangements either about 90% or about 30% of the time, which broadly matched IMGT annotations. Presence/absence analyses assumed roughly uniform sequencing depth across donors, an assumption that may not hold. When HLA alleles, especially DR and DQ, strongly co-occurred, attributing TCR associations to individual alleles was difficult. While some public TCRs were present in many individuals, most TCR sequences turned up only very rarely across donors. This cohort had only TCR beta chains sequenced, and the lack of alpha or paired-chain data limited which features could be detected. According to a later genetic analysis, donors in an Asian-associated ancestry cluster had fewer N-insertions in productive TCRs than the roughly 700-donor mean. In a later analysis, about 16,000 TCR beta sequences were associated with specific HLA alleles at a false discovery rate of 0.05. Correlated functional status among segregating V segments might reflect linkage disequilibrium, but an unknown experimental factor could not be ruled out. According to the authors, the approach could potentially be generalized to other disease states and immunological phenotypes. Several of the top co-occurrence clusters appeared to be linked to parvovirus B19, influenza, CMV and Epstein-Barr virus, according to a later analysis. Some IMGT-functional V segments, including TRBV6-2 and TRBV6-3, could not be distinguished by the 87-base-pair reads and were therefore excluded. In a later analysis, TCR association rates were found to vary across HLA loci, with the most associated TCRs seen for DRB1 alleles and the fewest for HLA-C alleles. Because some donors lacked HLA typing at each locus, the association tests relied only on the typed subset. The study listed approximately 150 TCR beta chains as associated with cytomegalovirus. A group of highly shared sequence variants was considered likely to be a technical artifact of the sequencing pipeline. The only immune exposure information available for the cohort was CMV serostatus. A further reported finding was that TCR beta sequences accurately predicted the HLA-A and HLA-B alleles for most subjects in the first cohort.

What was sequenced was PBMCs. The chain joins TRBV9 to TRBJ1-1; TRBD1 could be the D gene, as 5 bases match. The source is a woman under 30 in good health and CMV-seronegative. The CDR3 reads as follows: CASSATGATEAFF. Here is the DNA: TGTGCCAGCAGCGCAACAGGAGCCACTGAAGCTTTCTTT.